This entry lists 13 T cell receptor beta chains sequenced from one sample in a study of T-cell memory formation after mild COVID-19. TCRdb re-called the 5' RACE reads through MiXCR, storing one row per CDR3 protein. The repertoire holds about 560,000 distinct CDR3 sequences, with about a fifth as singletons. What was sequenced was PBMCs or a T cell subset sorted from them (not recorded which). These receptors were obtained from an adult woman who had mild COVID-19 (a few samples of this study predate the infection). Cell type and time point are not known.

The chain has TRBV19 and TRBJ1-2; D gene unclear. Germline CDR1 reads LNHDA; CDR2 reads SQIVND (reference sequence). This CDR3 is built from 11 residues. Trimming removed 7 bases from V and 3 bases from J, with 6 bases in between. CDR3 bases: TGTGCCAGTACCGCCCACTATGGCTACACCTTC. Residues: CASTAHYGYTF.

This clonotype was picked up a small number of times. The chain has TRBV24-1 and TRBJ2-7; D not certain. The V end was cut by 4 bases, the J end by 4 bases, with 10 bases between. There are 13 residues in the CDR3. Germline-derived CDR1 and CDR2 are KGHDR and SFDVKD. The CDR3 sequence is CATSDALGYEQYF. The CDR3 DNA sequence: TGTGCCACCAGTGACGCGTTAGGGTACGAGCAGTACTTC.

The table lists this clonotype with a few counts. J is TRBJ2-7 and V is TRBV7-9; 7 positions agree with TRBD1. Trimming at V came to 5 bases and at J to 7 bases, leaving 14 bases not matched to a gene. CDR1 is SEHNR, CDR2 FQNEAQ, per germline (reference sequence). The CDR3 sequence is 15 residues long. The CDR3 DNA sequence: TGTGCCAGCAGCACCCACACAGGGGCCACTTGGGAGCAGTACTTC. Encoded protein: CASSTHTGATWEQYF.

The chain joins TRBV6-5 to TRBJ2-2; D remains ambiguous. The CDR3 has 14 residues. Germline V lookup: CDR1 MNHEY, CDR2 SVGAGI. The germline V and J ends were trimmed by 3 bases and 2 bases, with 7 bases remaining between them. The CDR3 DNA follows: TGTGCCAGCAGTTATCTAGACAACACCGGGGAGCTGTTTTTT. It specifies CASSYLDNTGELFF.

V and J are TRBV2 and TRBJ2-5, with a tentative D call TRBD1 (6 bases). The CDR3 covers 14 residues. V lost 6 bases, J lost 3 bases, and 14 bases lay in between. CDR1 and CDR2 (germline): SNHLY, FYNNEI. The CDR3 DNA follows: TGTGCCAGCAGGCCCAACAGGGTTGAAGAGACCCAGTACTTC. Its protein product is CASRPNRVEETQYF.

V is TRBV10-3 and J is TRBJ2-1, with D perhaps TRBD1 or TRBD2 (5 bases each). Germline assignment: CDR1 ENHRY and CDR2 SYGVKD. The CDR3 runs 18 residues. Trimming shortened V by 2 bases and J by 5 bases, and 22 bases separated the two germline ends. DNA for the CDR3: TGTGCCATCAGTGAGCCCCCGGGACGGCTGGGCCCACACAATGAGCAGTTCTTC. As protein: CAISEPPGRLGPHNEQFF.

The chain has TRBV5-1 and TRBJ2-1; no clear D. The CDR3 is made up of 11 amino acids. Trimming cost V 1 base and J 9 bases, with 5 bases left between them. Germline V gives CDR1 SGHRS, CDR2 YFSETQ. CDR3 in amino acids: CASSLPPEQFF. For the CDR3, the DNA is TGCGCCAGCAGCTTGCCTCCTGAGCAGTTCTTC. The whole variable domain, remainder taken from reference TRBV5-1 and TRBJ2-1, is KAGVTQTPRYLIKTRGQQVTLSCSPISGHRSVSWYQQTPGQGLQFLFEYFSETQRNKGNFPGRFSGRQFSNSRSEMNVSTLELGDSALYLCASSLPPEQFFGPGTRLTVL.

This clonotype occurred a few times. The V call is TRBV4-3, the J call TRBJ1-2; D call uncertain. This CDR3 has 15 amino acids. V was pared by 0 bases and J by 6 bases, with 14 bases between. Germline V gives CDR1 LGHNA, CDR2 YSLEER. CDR3 amino acids: CASSQDLGVANGYTF. The CDR3 DNA is TGCGCCAGCAGCCAAGATCTTGGGGTGGCTAATGGCTACACCTTC.

V gene TRBV7-9 combines with J gene TRBJ2-7; the match to TRBD1 covers 10 bases. The V gene end was trimmed by 5 bases and the J gene end by 6 bases; junction bases not matched to a gene: 4. Germline V gives CDR1 SEHNR, CDR2 FQNEAQ (reference sequence). The CDR3 runs to 13 residues. The CDR3 spells CASSNDRGLEQYF. Here the CDR3 DNA reads TGTGCCAGCAGCAACGACAGGGGGCTCGAGCAGTACTTC.

The V gene is TRBV18, the J gene TRBJ2-7; 10 bases match TRBD1. The CDR3 runs to 14 residues. The germline CDR1 and CDR2 sequences are KGHSH and LQKENI. V dropped 3 bases and J dropped 4; count of bases not matched to a gene: 3. CDR3 coding DNA: TGTGCCAGCTCACCCGGGACAGGGGTTTACGAGCAGTACGTC. Translating it yields CASSPGTGVYEQYV.

This clonotype was counted between two and nine times. J is TRBJ2-6 and V is TRBV12-3 or TRBV12-4; weak D call: TRBD1 (6 bases). The CDR3 covers 13 residues. The CDR3 here is CATGGTGANVLTF. The DNA of the CDR3 is TGTGCTACTGGGGGCACTGGGGCCAACGTCCTGACTTTC.

The gene calls are TRBV6-6 and TRBJ1-2; D gene unclear. The V end lost 6 bases, the J end lost 3 bases, and 11 bases lay between the germline ends. CDR1 is MNHNY and CDR2 is SVGAGI in the germline V gene (reference sequence). The CDR3 is made up of 13 amino acids. CDR3 region: CASSPERHYGYTF. The CDR3, as DNA: TGTGCCAGCAGCCCCGAACGACACTATGGCTACACCTTC.

V gene TRBV19 combines with J gene TRBJ2-7, with 8 bases identical to TRBD1. This CDR3 is built from 15 residues. CDR1 is LNHDA and CDR2 is SQIVND in the germline V gene (reference sequence). V lost 4 bases and J lost 6; bases outside the gene matches: 11. CDR3 residues: CASSTGQGLSIEQYF. In DNA form, the CDR3 reads TGTGCCAGTAGTACCGGACAGGGTTTGTCCATCGAGCAGTACTTC. The variable domain in full, with the rest retrieved from reference TRBV19 and TRBJ2-7, is DGGITQSPKYLFRKEGQNVTLSCEQNLNHDAMYWYRQDPGQGLRLIYYSQIVNDFQKGDIAEGYSVSREKKESFPLTVTSAQKNPTAFYLCASSTGQGLSIEQYFGPGTRLTVT.